Listed below are T cell receptor beta chains from one sample, sequenced in a study of TIL therapy for anti-PD-1-resistant metastatic lung cancer. Profiled with immunoSEQ multiplex PCR; TCRdb holds only in-frame clones, not every one. The data hold about 32,000 clones, with about 70% observed a single time. The specimen comprised blood, sampled at baseline. Receptors were obtained from a woman aged 30 to 85 with non-small cell lung cancer. The CDR3 runs from the conserved cysteine through the conserved F or W. D genes are given only for firm matches. The size field is filled for only some rows; it gives once, few, many or a size class.

- TRBJ2-2 - TRBV9 TGTGCCAGCAGCCCAGAGGCCGCGGCCACCGGGGAGCTGTTTTTT CASSPEAAATGELFF
- TRBJ2-1 TRBD2 TRBV13 TGTGCCAGCAGCAGCTTCTTAGCGGGGCTCTCCTACAATGAGCAGTTCTTC CASSSFLAGLSYNEQFF
few TRBJ2-2 TRBD2 TRBV27 TGTGCCAGCAGTGGGACTAGCGGGAGGGCCGGGGAGCTGTTTTTT CASSGTSGRAGELFF
- TRBJ1-3 - TRBV30 TGTGCCTGGAGCGGCCGGGACATAACCTCTGGAAACACCATATATTTT CAWSGRDITSGNTIYF
- TRBJ2-3 - TRBV27 TGTGCCAGCAGTTTAGGGCTAGCCCCAGATACGCAGTATTTT CASSLGLAPDTQYF
- TRBJ2-7 - TRBV7-9 TGTGCCAGCAGCCTCATCCGGGACGCCACCTACGAGCAGTACTTC CASSLIRDATYEQYF
- TRBJ1-5 - TRBV2 TGTGCCAGCAGTGACCACACCAACAGGGGCAATCAGCCCCAGCATTTT CASSDHTNRGNQPQHF
- TRBJ2-5 - TRBV5-1 TGCGCCAGCAGATTCGACAGGTGGGAGACCCAGTACTTC CASRFDRWETQYF
- TRBJ2-3 TRBD2 TRBV7-2 TGTGCCAGCAGCCCCGGACTAGCGGCAGTTTATACGCAGTATTTT CASSPGLAAVYTQYF
- TRBJ1-1 - TRBV7-6 TGTGCCAGCAGCTCCCAGGCAGGGGAACAAGCTTTCTTT CASSSQAGEQAFF
- TRBJ2-5 - TRBV30 TGTGCCTGGAACACCGGCCAAGAGACCCAGTACTTC CAWNTGQETQYF
few TRBJ1-1 - TRBV18 TGTGCCAGCTCATCCCTGGGGGCCACTGAAGCTTTCTTT CASSSLGATEAFF
- TRBJ2-7 - TRBV18 TGTGCCAGCTCACCACCGAGTCGCGTCAACTACGAGCAGTACTTC CASSPPSRVNYEQYF
- TRBJ2-1 - TRBV7-2 TGTGCCAGCAGCTTAGTGCTTGAGCAGTTCTTC CASSLVLEQFF
- TRBJ2-1 - TRBV25-1 TGTGCCAGCAGTGAATCGGGCTTGAGGGGCCGTGAGCAGTTCTTC CASSESGLRGREQFF
- TRBJ1-3 - TRBV6-1 TGTGCCAGCAGTGAAGAGGGGGGCTCTGGAAACACCATATATTTT CASSEEGGSGNTIYF
- TRBJ2-2 TRBD2 TRBV7-7 TGTGCCAGCAGTTTGGCGGGGGGCGGAACCGGGGAGCTGTTTTTT CASSLAGGGTGELFF
- TRBJ2-5 TRBD2 TRBV5-1 TGCGCCAGCAGCTTGGAGGCGCAAGCGGGAGGGAAGACCCAGTACTTC CASSLEAQAGGKTQYF
once TRBJ2-5 - TRBV30 TGTGCCTGGGGGGCGGCGGTACAAGAGACCCAGTACTTC CAWGAAVQETQYF
- TRBJ2-5 - TRBV30 TGTGCCTGGGCCCGGGGGAACCAAGAGACCCAGTACTTC CAWARGNQETQYF
once TRBJ2-1 TRBD2 TRBV7-2 TGTGCCAGCACCAAACAGACTAGCGGTAACAATGAGCAGTTCTTC CASTKQTSGNNEQFF
- TRBJ2-5 - TRBV10-3 TGTGCCATCAGTGATTATCAAGAGACCCAGTACTTC CAISDYQETQYF
- TRBJ1-6 TRBD1 TRBV30 TGTGCCTGGAGTCTAGGGGGACAGTCTTTGACACCCCTCCACTTT CAWSLGGQSLTPLHF
- TRBJ2-1 - TRBV30 TGTGCCTGGAGTGTCTCCGGGAATGAGCAGTTCTTC CAWSVSGNEQFF
- TRBJ2-7 TRBD2 TRBV11-2 TGTGCCAGCAGCTTAACACTAGCGGGCTACGAGCAGTACTTC CASSLTLAGYEQYF
- TRBJ2-1 - TRBV7-9 TGTGCCAGCAGCTTAGGTCTCTCCCTAAGGGGTGATGAGCAGTTCTTC CASSLGLSLRGDEQFF
few TRBJ2-2 TRBD1 TRBV6-5 TGTGCCAGCAGTTTTGCGACAGGGGTTAGCACCGGGGAGCTGTTTTTT CASSFATGVSTGELFF
once TRBJ2-1 TRBD2 TRBV25-1 TGTGCCAGCAGTGGAACTAGCGGGAGCGATGAGCAGTTCTTC CASSGTSGSDEQFF
- TRBJ2-3 - TRBV30 TGTGCCTGGGGCACTGGAGGGGCCAACACAGATACGCAGTATTTT CAWGTGGANTDTQYF